This TCR beta chain was profiled in a study of CD8+ T cells in alopecia areata. Worth noting for this clone: What it recognizes is unknown.

The study, taken as a whole, reports: Clonality was higher in lesional than normal scalp, especially in alopecia totalis/universalis.

V dropped 4 bases and J dropped 1 base, with 14 bases sitting between them. From germline, CDR1 is SGHDT and CDR2 YYEEEE. The CDR3 runs 15 residues. Extracted from the samples, RNA was reverse transcribed into cDNA to serve as the sequencing template. Measured with immunoSEQ multiplex PCR; TCRdb has only the in-frame clones, and not every one. This sample has over 200,000 clones, with about three fifths found just once. Material: CD4+ T cells sorted from blood, obtained at week 0. The chain has TRBV5-6 and TRBJ1-1; D not certain. The receptor was isolated from a human donor with alopecia areata. CDR3 amino acids: CASSPKGLGNTEAFF. CDR3 nucleotide sequence: TGTGCCAGCAGCCCAAAGGGCTTAGGGAACACTGAAGCTTTCTTT.